Below are 30 T cell receptor beta chains sequenced from a single sample in a study of identical twins. MiXCR, run by TCRdb on the 5' RACE reads, gives a single entry per CDR3 protein. This table holds 550,000 to 700,000 distinct CDR3 sequences, approximately 10% found once. The same sample was also studied in work on yellow fever vaccine responses in identical twins.

Material: PBMCs. The receptors derive from a woman under 30 in good health.

This chain connects TRBV5-4 to TRBJ2-1, with 7 bases matching TRBD1. The junction had 8 bases not matched to a gene; V was cut back by 4 bases and J by 4 bases. The CDR3 runs 15 residues. Germline values: CDR1 SGHNT, CDR2 YYREEE (reference sequence). The DNA for the CDR3 is TGTGCCAGCAGCCCTAGGGACAGCCAGTACAATGAGCAGTTCTTC. This encodes CASSPRDSQYNEQFF. Complete variable domain (other parts from reference TRBV5-4 and TRBJ2-1): ETGVTQSPTHLIKTRGQQVTLRCSSQSGHNTVSWYQQALGQGPQFIFQYYREEENGRGNFPPRFSGLQFPNYSSELNVNALELDDSALYLCASSPRDSQYNEQFFGPGTRLTVL.

This chain links TRBV5-1 with TRBJ2-7, with 7 nucleotides matching TRBD1. This CDR3 comprises 13 residues. Germline V lookup: CDR1 SGHRS, CDR2 YFSETQ. J gave up 5 bases and V 0 bases, and 2 bases lay outside the gene matches. CDR3 DNA: TGCGCCAGCAGCTTGGACACAGGGGACGAGCAGTACTTC. Protein sequence: CASSLDTGDEQYF.

This clonotype has a count of ten or more. The rearrangement links TRBV12-3 or TRBV12-4 to TRBJ2-7; TRBD2 matches at 7 bases. The CDR3 is 14 amino acids. The V segment lost 7 bases and the J segment 5 bases; nucleotides outside the gene matches: 11. CDR3 amino acids: CASKTTRGVHEQYF. CDR3 in DNA: TGTGCCAGCAAAACGACTCGGGGGGTCCACGAGCAGTACTTC.

This clonotype appeared many times. The chain couples TRBV11-1 to TRBJ2-1; 13 bases are a match to TRBD2. Per the germline V gene, CDR1 is SGHAT and CDR2 is FQDESV (reference sequence). The CDR3 has 18 amino acids. With V trimmed by 1 base and J by 14 bases, 17 bases remained unmatched. CDR3: CASSLVGGLAGAGTREFF. In DNA, the CDR3 is TGTGCCAGCAGCTTAGTGGGAGGACTAGCGGGAGCCGGTACAAGGGAGTTCTTC.

This clonotype has a count of ten or more. This chain uses TRBV4-1 with TRBJ2-3; possible D gene TRBD2, 6 bases. Germline lookup yields CDR1 MGHRA and CDR2 YSYEKL. The CDR3 loop spans 16 amino acids. The V gene lost 0 bases and the J gene lost 1 base, with 11 bases spanning the gap. CDR3 in DNA: TGCGCCAGCAGCCAAGATCAAGGGGAGGGCACAGATACGCAGTATTTT. Protein: CASSQDQGEGTDTQYF.

This clonotype was seen only a few times. The chain joins TRBV20-1 to TRBJ2-5, with D unclear. Per the germline V gene, CDR1 is DFQATT and CDR2 is SNEGSKA (reference sequence). The CDR3 totals 15 residues. Between the trimmed V and J ends, which lost 0 bases and 4 bases, there was a span of 15 bases. The CDR3 here is CSARDVSLTAETQYF. CDR3 DNA sequence: TGCAGTGCTAGAGATGTATCACTCACGGCAGAGACCCAGTACTTC.

This clonotype was counted ten times or more. The chain's CDR3 is CASTLHGRIDEQFF. The CDR3 DNA reads as TGTGCCAGCACCTTACACGGGAGGATCGATGAGCAGTTCTTC. V and J are TRBV27 and TRBJ2-1; 7 bases align to TRBD2. With 7 bases clipped from V and 8 bases from J, the junction kept 11 bases outside the gene matches. Germline CDR1 and CDR2: MNHEY and SMNVEV (reference sequence). The CDR3 sequence is 14 residues long.

This clonotype was counted ten times or more. The chain employs TRBV4-3 and TRBJ1-2; 7 positions match TRBD1. The CDR3 sequence is 15 residues long. V trimming: 0 bases; J trimming: 1 base; junction bases outside the gene matches: 2. From germline, CDR1 is LGHNA and CDR2 YSLEER. The CDR3 DNA follows: TGCGCCAGCAGCCAAGAGGGGACAGTTAACTATGGCTACACCTTC. Its protein product is CASSQEGTVNYGYTF.

There are many counts of this clonotype. This sequence joins TRBV7-9 and TRBJ1-6; D is unclear. V lost 0 bases, J lost 13 bases, and 10 bases lay in between. Germline V gives CDR1 SEHNR, CDR2 FQNEAQ (reference sequence). The CDR3 sequence is 13 residues long. The CDR3 is CASSLAAGSPLHF. CDR3 nucleotides: TGTGCCAGCAGCTTAGCGGCGGGGTCCCCCCTCCACTTT.

Many counts were recorded for this clonotype. The J gene is TRBJ2-7, the V gene TRBV7-9; D gene ambiguous. The V gene's germline CDR1 is SEHNR and CDR2 FQNEAQ (reference sequence). The CDR3 has 17 residues. V shed 1 base and J shed 3 bases, with 19 bases lying between them. CDR3: CASSLEGRTSLVYEQYF. As DNA, the CDR3 is TGTGCCAGCAGCTTAGAAGGTCGCACCTCCCTAGTCTACGAGCAGTACTTC.

This clonotype was detected only a few times. The V gene is TRBV3-1, the J gene TRBJ2-1, with TRBD2 matching 12 bases. V was pared by 4 bases and J by 7 bases, with 8 bases of the junction left unmatched. The CDR3 has 16 residues. Per germline, CDR1 LGHDT and CDR2 YNNKEL (reference sequence). The CDR3, as DNA: TGTGCCAGCAGCCCTGGGGCTAGCGGGAGGGGTAATGAGCAGTTCTTC. Its translation: CASSPGASGRGNEQFF.

The V gene is TRBV2, the J gene TRBJ2-1; tentative D call: TRBD1 (5 bases). The germline gives CDR1 SNHLY, CDR2 FYNNEI. CDR3 size: 17 residues. V was trimmed by 5 bases and J by 1 base, leaving 18 bases between them. Here the CDR3 reads CASSPITGRISYNEQFF. In DNA form, the CDR3 reads TGTGCCAGCAGTCCCATTACAGGTAGAATATCCTACAATGAGCAGTTCTTC.

The chain links TRBV7-2 to TRBJ2-3, with no clear D. Germline loops: CDR1 SGHTA, CDR2 FQGNSA. This CDR3 contains 16 residues. V was trimmed by 3 bases and J by 0 bases, leaving 13 bases between them. The CDR3 DNA sequence: TGTGCCAGCAGCTTGCGCTCAACGATTAGCACAGATACGCAGTATTTT. Its protein product is CASSLRSTISTDTQYF.

At least ten counts were recorded for this clonotype. The rearrangement links TRBV6-2 or TRBV6-3 to TRBJ2-7; D may be TRBD1 or TRBD2 (6 bases each). Germline V lookup: CDR1 MNHEY, CDR2 SVGEGT. Deletions cut 4 bases from V and 3 bases from J, with 16 bases between. The CDR3 has 15 residues. The CDR3 sequence is CASSFGDGGGYEQYF. The CDR3 DNA sequence: TGTGCCAGCAGTTTTGGGGACGGGGGCGGCTACGAGCAGTACTTC.

This clonotype appeared many times. The chain couples TRBV6-2 or TRBV6-3 to TRBJ2-5; 7 bases agree with TRBD1. From germline, CDR1 is MNHEY and CDR2 SVGEGT. This CDR3 has 14 residues. V dropped 6 bases and J dropped 4; count of bases not matched to a gene: 8. DNA for the CDR3: TGTGCCAGCAGCCGAACAGGGGTCGGAGAGACCCAGTACTTC. Protein: CASSRTGVGETQYF.

Concerning this clonotype: Sequence at one end of the junction differs from germline and may be a read error. This rearrangement joins TRBV20-1 to TRBJ2-2; D is possibly TRBD2 (5 bases). The germline CDR1 and CDR2 sequences are DFQATT and SNEGSKA (reference sequence). The CDR3 totals 12 residues. CDR3 nucleotides: TGCAGTGCCGTGGAGAACACCGGGGAGCCGTTTTTT. It encodes CSAVENTGEPFF.

The chain employs TRBV7-2 and TRBJ2-7, with D perhaps TRBD1 (6 bases). This CDR3 region has 14 residues. Germline lookup yields CDR1 SGHTA and CDR2 FQGNSA. Between the trimmed V and J ends, which lost 7 bases and 4 bases, there was a span of 17 bases. CDR3: CASTSWPQGYEQYF. In DNA, the CDR3 is TGTGCCAGCACCTCATGGCCCCAGGGGTACGAGCAGTACTTC.

This clonotype came up a few times. The chain has TRBV11-2 and TRBJ1-5; 8 bases agree with TRBD1. The CDR3 contains 17 residues. The J segment lost 1 base and the V segment lost 5 bases, leaving 10 bases of the junction unmatched. Germline V lookup: CDR1 SGHAT, CDR2 FQNNGV. CDR3 DNA: TGTGCCAGCAGCCTCTCGACAGGGGTCGGGAGCAATCAGCCCCAGCATTTT. It codes for CASSLSTGVGSNQPQHF. The whole variable domain, filled in from reference TRBV11-2 and TRBJ1-5, reads EAGVAQSPRYKIIEKRQSVAFWCNPISGHATLYWYQQILGQGPKLLIQFQNNGVVDDSQLPKDRFSAERLKGVDSTLKIQPAKLEDSAVYLCASSLSTGVGSNQPQHFGDGTRLSIL.

This clonotype was recorded a few times. The genes are TRBV11-2 and TRBJ2-3; TRBD2 matches at 8 bases. The CDR3 is 16 residues long. The V segment lost 3 bases and the J segment 4 bases; nucleotides outside the gene matches: 9. From germline, CDR1 is SGHAT and CDR2 FQNNGV. CDR3 in DNA: TGTGCCAGCAGCTTGGCGGCGACTAGCGTTCCAGATACGCAGTATTTT. Amino acid sequence: CASSLAATSVPDTQYF.

The sample holds a few counts of this clonotype. The chain joins TRBV20-1 to TRBJ2-7; TRBD2 aligns across 14 bases. Unmatched junction bases numbered 13, after V lost 2 bases and J lost 7 bases. The CDR3 consists of 17 residues. From germline, CDR1 is DFQATT and CDR2 SNEGSKA (reference sequence). In DNA, the CDR3 is TGCAGTGCTAGAACCACCGGACTAGCGGGGGGATCTTGGGAGCAGTACTTC. Amino acid sequence: CSARTTGLAGGSWEQYF.

Comments on this clonotype: At one boundary the junction diverges from the germline segment, which might be a read error. This chain connects TRBV6-5 to TRBJ2-7; D gene unclear. The length of the CDR3 is 14 residues. Germline CDR1 MNHEY, CDR2 SVGAGI. CDR3 coding DNA: TGTGCCAGCAGTTACTCGACCCTATCCTACGATCAGTACTTC. Encoded protein: CASSYSTLSYDQYF.

This clonotype was recorded many times. This rearrangement joins TRBV29-1 to TRBJ2-3; D is possibly TRBD1 (6 bases). This CDR3 has 12 residues. Trimming took off 5 bases at V and 1 base at J, with 7 bases between the two ends. Germline values: CDR1 SQVTM, CDR2 ANQGSEA. In DNA, the CDR3 is TGCAGCGTTAGACAGGGCACAGATACGCAGTATTTT. This gives the protein CSVRQGTDTQYF.

In its sample, this clonotype was seen many times. V gene TRBV6-2 or TRBV6-3 combines with J gene TRBJ1-6; the D is unclear. V was pared by 4 bases and J by 8 bases, with 6 bases between. CDR3 length: 12 amino acids. Germline V gene sequence: CDR1 MNHEY, CDR2 SVGEGT. Written as DNA, the CDR3 is TGTGCCAGCAGTTGGATGGATTCACCCCTCCACTTT. This codes for CASSWMDSPLHF.

The chain links TRBV3-1 to TRBJ2-1, with unresolved D. This CDR3 contains 13 residues. Trimming shortened V by 2 bases and J by 6 bases, and 8 bases separated the two germline ends. Per the germline V gene, CDR1 is LGHDT and CDR2 is YNNKEL (reference sequence). The chain's CDR3 is CASSQRIFNEQFF. CDR3 coding DNA: TGTGCCAGCAGCCAAAGAATATTCAATGAGCAGTTCTTC.

This clonotype was found many times. The V call is TRBV29-1, the J call TRBJ2-1; D unclear. The V and J ends lost 5 bases and 7 bases respectively, with 12 bases between them. The germline gives CDR1 SQVTM, CDR2 ANQGSEA. The CDR3 is 12 residues long. CDR3 coding DNA: TGCAGCGTTCGGGTCGGTTGGAATGAGCAGTTCTTC. Its protein is CSVRVGWNEQFF.

This clonotype was found many times. The gene calls are TRBV6-4 and TRBJ2-1; TRBD2 matches at 8 bases. Looked up from germline, CDR1 is MRHNA and CDR2 is SNTAGT. The ends lost 0 bases at V and 7 bases at J; junction bases unmatched: 2. The CDR3 is 14 amino acids. The DNA for the CDR3 is TGTGCCAGCAGTGACTCAAGCGGGAGTAATGAGCAGTTCTTC. Encoded protein: CASSDSSGSNEQFF.

This clonotype was seen at least ten times. The chain is built from TRBV12-5 and TRBJ2-7, with 8 bases lining up with TRBD1. J lost 4 bases, V lost 6 bases, and 8 bases had no gene match. Germline CDR1 reads LGHNT; CDR2 reads FRNRAP. The CDR3 length is 14 residues. The CDR3 region is CASGDGQGLYEQYF. In DNA, the CDR3 is TGTGCTAGTGGGGATGGACAGGGCTTGTACGAGCAGTACTTC.

This clonotype showed up many times. The V gene is TRBV12-3 or TRBV12-4, the J gene TRBJ2-3; maybe TRBD2 (7 bases). This CDR3 is built from 15 residues. With 10 bases removed from V and 4 bases from J, the gap between germline ends came to 21 bases. This CDR3 is CATKLRGGAADTQYF. In DNA, the CDR3 is TGTGCCACTAAACTTAGGGGGGGGGCGGCAGATACGCAGTATTTT.

The V and J genes are TRBV29-1 and TRBJ2-1; the D call may be TRBD1 or TRBD2 (6 bases each). CDR1 and CDR2 from the germline V gene are SQVTM and ANQGSEA. V was pared by 7 bases and J by 1 base, with 29 bases between. The CDR3 is 19 residues long. As DNA, the CDR3 is TGCAGCGCGAAGGACCCGGAGGGTGGGGGCGGGTGGTCCTACAATGAGCAGTTCTTC. Translating gives CSAKDPEGGGGWSYNEQFF.

Ten or more counts support this clonotype. The genes are TRBV5-1 and TRBJ1-6; D is perhaps TRBD1 (6 bases). Trimming took 0 bases from V and 10 from J, leaving 8 bases between them. The CDR3 spans 13 residues. Germline loops: CDR1 SGHRS, CDR2 YFSETQ. CDR3 DNA: TGCGCCAGCAGCTTGGAGACAGGATCACCCCTCCACTTT. Translated, it gives CASSLETGSPLHF.